These 21 T cell receptor beta chains came from one sample sequenced in a study of shared clonotypes between healthy human individuals. Data came from immunoSEQ multiplex PCR; TCRdb stores just in-frame clones and leaves some out. This sample yields fewer than 1 million clones, of which approximately 97% are seen a single time; about 0.25% belongs to the top ten. Naive CD8 populations comprised CD45RO-negative cells positively selected for CCR7, excluding terminally differentiated effector memory CD45RA+ cells. Material for sequencing was naive CD8+ T cells sorted from blood. These TCRs come from a man aged 25 to 40 in good health.

The chain recombines TRBV9 with TRBJ2-7, with 8 bases matching TRBD1. The CDR3 sequence is 14 residues long. V was clipped by 4 bases and J by 6 bases; unmatched bases: 9. Germline V gene lookup returns CDR1 SGDLS and CDR2 YYNGEE. In DNA, the CDR3 is TGTGCCAGCAGCCCCCGTACAGGGGGAGCCGAGCAGTACTTC. Amino acids: CASSPRTGGAEQYF.

The chain uses TRBV5-6 and TRBJ2-1; D is uncertain. CDR3 length: 12 amino acids. Trimming took 1 base from V and 5 from J, leaving 4 bases between them. CDR1 SGHDT and CDR2 YYEEEE come from the germline V gene. The CDR3 DNA reads TGTGCCAGCAGCTTGTTCCACAATGAGCAGTTCTTC. Protein product: CASSLFHNEQFF. Full variable domain (remainder filled in from reference TRBV5-6 and TRBJ2-1): DAGVTQSPTHLIKTRGQQVTLRCSPKSGHDTVSWYQQALGQGPQFIFQYYEEEERQRGNFPDRFSGHQFPNYSSELNVNALLLGDSALYLCASSLFHNEQFFGPGTRLTVL.

The chain couples TRBV27 to TRBJ1-4, with TRBD1 matching over 9 bases. There are 17 residues in the CDR3. Looked up from germline, CDR1 is MNHEY and CDR2 is SMNVEV (reference sequence). The trim removed 5 bases at V and 1 base at J, leaving 8 bases unmatched. For the CDR3, the DNA is TGTGCCAGCAGTCCCCTCCCGGGACAGGGAACTAATGAAAAACTGTTTTTT. This codes for CASSPLPGQGTNEKLFF.

In regard to this clone: Other nucleotide sequences in the sample specify the same CDR3. V usage is TRBV27 and J usage is TRBJ1-2, with TRBD1 identical over 7 bases. Germline lookup yields CDR1 MNHEY and CDR2 SMNVEV (reference sequence). The length of the CDR3 is 14 residues. V was pared by 4 bases and J by 5 bases, with 7 bases of the junction left unmatched. The CDR3 DNA reads as TGTGCCAGCAGTTCGACCGGGACAGAGTATGGCTACACCTTC. Its translation: CASSSTGTEYGYTF.

The chain combines TRBV7-9 with TRBJ2-7, with 12 bases fitting TRBD2. CDR3 length equals 16 residues. V lost 4 bases, J lost 2 bases, and 6 bases stayed unmatched. Germline CDR1 reads SEHNR; CDR2 reads FQNEAQ (reference sequence). CDR3 bases: TGTGCCAGCAGCTCTTCTAGCGGGAGGGCGCCCTACGAGCAGTACTTC. Protein sequence: CASSSSSGRAPYEQYF.

The genes are TRBV27 and TRBJ1-2, with TRBD1 matching 10 bases. The CDR3 runs to 13 residues. CDR1 and CDR2 (germline): MNHEY, SMNVEV (reference sequence). Trimming cost V 8 bases and J 3 bases; bases outside gene matches: 3. CDR3 region: CASSDRGDYGYTF. DNA of the CDR3: TGTGCCAGCTCGGACAGGGGGGACTATGGCTACACCTTC.

The chain uses TRBV4-1 and TRBJ2-7; D ambiguous. Trimming took 1 base from V and 3 from J, leaving 10 bases between them. This CDR3 has 14 amino acids. Germline V CDR1 and CDR2: MGHRA, YSYEKL. CDR3 nucleotides: TGCGCCAGCAGCCAAGCAGAATTGGTCTACGAGCAGTACTTC. This translates into CASSQAELVYEQYF.

In this sample, this clone turned up once. This sequence joins TRBV2 and TRBJ2-3; possible D gene TRBD2, 6 bases. The germline CDR1 and CDR2 sequences are SNHLY and FYNNEI. The V and J ends lost 8 bases and 0 bases respectively, with 9 bases between them. The CDR3 runs to 13 residues. The DNA for the CDR3 is TGTGCCAGCTCGGGGACTAGCACAGATACGCAGTATTTT. This codes for CASSGTSTDTQYF. The full variable domain, completed using reference TRBV2 and TRBJ2-3, is EPEVTQTPSHQVTQMGQEVILRCVPISNHLYFYWYRQILGQKVEFLVSFYNNEISEKSEIFDDQFSVERPDGSNFTLKIRSTKLEDSAMYFCASSGTSTDTQYFGPGTRLTVL.

This chain uses TRBV7-2 with TRBJ2-3; TRBD2 agrees at 12 bases. Germline CDR1 SGHTA, CDR2 FQGNSA. The junction had 1 base not matched to a gene; V was cut back by 2 bases and J by 4 bases. This CDR3 comprises 15 residues. CDR3 residues: CASSLRLAGADTQYF. The CDR3 DNA reads as TGTGCCAGCAGCTTAAGACTAGCGGGGGCAGATACGCAGTATTTT.

The gene calls are TRBV4-2 and TRBJ2-1; perhaps TRBD2 as D (5 bases). V was trimmed by 1 base and J by 8 bases, leaving 12 bases between them. Germline CDR1 LGHNA, CDR2 YNFKEQ. The CDR3 covers 14 residues. The CDR3 region is CASSQGRRRDEQFF. In DNA form, the CDR3 reads TGTGCCAGCAGCCAAGGCCGGAGGCGCGATGAGCAGTTCTTC.

The rearrangement links TRBV27 to TRBJ2-7; perhaps D is TRBD1 or TRBD2 (5 bases each). V shed 5 bases and J shed 6 bases, with 17 bases lying between them. The CDR3 consists of 14 residues. CDR1 MNHEY and CDR2 SMNVEV come from the germline V gene (reference sequence). This CDR3 reads CASSPRAGRGEQYF. The CDR3, as DNA: TGTGCCAGCAGTCCAAGGGCGGGTAGGGGCGAGCAGTACTTC.

Of note for this clone: Other nucleotide sequences from this sample produce the same CDR3. The rearrangement uses TRBV28 and TRBJ2-1; the D gene is possibly TRBD1 (8 bases). V gave up 2 bases and J gave up 7 bases, with 12 bases separating them. Germline loops: CDR1 MDHEN, CDR2 SYDVKM. The CDR3 extends over 14 amino acids. CDR3 protein: CASSLTGGGNEQFF. The CDR3 nucleotides are TGTGCCAGCAGTTTAACAGGGGGAGGGAATGAGCAGTTCTTC.

The chain carries TRBV10-3 and TRBJ2-7; 7 bases are a match to TRBD1. Germline values: CDR1 ENHRY, CDR2 SYGVKD. The CDR3 sequence is 14 residues long. V was clipped by 4 bases and J by 0 bases; unmatched bases: 3. CDR3 DNA: TGTGCCATCAGTGGAAGGACAGGCTCCTACGAGCAGTACTTC. The encoded protein is CAISGRTGSYEQYF.

This chain links TRBV10-1 with TRBJ1-5, with D perhaps TRBD1 (5 bases). The CDR3 length is 18 residues. The germline CDR1 and CDR2 sequences are WNHNN and SYGVQD (reference sequence). V was pared by 8 bases and J by 4 bases, with 27 bases between. The CDR3 sequence is CASLSLTRGTAGNQPQHF. CDR3 in DNA: TGCGCCAGCCTATCCCTAACGAGGGGAACGGCGGGTAATCAGCCCCAGCATTTT.

This sequence joins TRBV2 and TRBJ1-3; possibly TRBD1 for D (6 bases). The CDR3 runs to 17 residues. V lost 3 bases to trimming and J lost 1 base, with 16 bases between them. Germline CDR1 SNHLY, CDR2 FYNNEI. CDR3 nucleotides: TGTGCCAGCAGTGAGGGGGCAGGACGTCCTTCTGGAAACACCATATATTTT. Translating gives CASSEGAGRPSGNTIYF.

Points on this clone: Other DNA sequences from this sample encode an identical CDR3 as well. The chain is built from TRBV18 and TRBJ2-7; 10 nucleotides match TRBD1. Germline V gene sequence: CDR1 KGHSH, CDR2 LQKENI. The CDR3 extends over 14 amino acids. J gave up 4 bases and V 6 bases, and 6 bases lay outside the gene matches. CDR3 loop: CASSPGTGAYEQYF. In DNA, the CDR3 is TGTGCCAGCTCTCCCGGGACAGGGGCTTACGAGCAGTACTTC.

The chain combines TRBV27 with TRBJ2-7; the match to TRBD1 covers 9 bases. The CDR3 spans 15 residues. Trimming removed 5 bases from V and 3 bases from J; junction bases left unmatched: 8. Germline V lookup: CDR1 MNHEY, CDR2 SMNVEV (reference sequence). CDR3 DNA sequence: TGTGCCAGCAGTAACTCCGGGACAGGGTTCTACGAGCAGTACTTC. Protein: CASSNSGTGFYEQYF.

The chain employs TRBV7-9 and TRBJ2-7, with TRBD2 matching over 9 bases. The length of the CDR3 is 14 residues. Germline CDR1 and CDR2: SEHNR and FQNEAQ (reference sequence). Unmatched junction bases numbered 7, after V lost 5 bases and J lost 5 bases. The CDR3 is CASSQGLALDEQYF. DNA for the CDR3: TGTGCCAGCAGCCAAGGACTAGCGTTAGACGAGCAGTACTTC.

The chain joins TRBV12-5 to TRBJ2-7; D gene uncertain. Germline V gene sequence: CDR1 LGHNT, CDR2 FRNRAP. This CDR3 has 10 amino acids. The ends were cut back, 2 bases at V and 5 bases at J, with 1 base in the middle. The CDR3 is CASGLNEQYF. Written as DNA, the CDR3 is TGTGCTAGTGGTTTGAACGAGCAGTACTTC. The full variable domain, with the rest looked up from reference TRBV12-5 and TRBJ2-7, is DARVTQTPRHKVTEMGQEVTMRCQPILGHNTVFWYRQTMMQGLELLAYFRNRAPLDDSGMPKDRFSAEMPDATLATLKIQPSEPRDSAVYFCASGLNEQYFGPGTRLTVT.

V gene TRBV27 combines with J gene TRBJ2-1; D is uncertain. The V end was cut by 4 bases, the J end by 4 bases, with 5 bases between. The CDR3 covers 12 residues. Germline-derived CDR1 and CDR2 are MNHEY and SMNVEV (reference sequence). CDR3 sequence reads: CASSSRYNEQFF. The CDR3 nucleotides are TGTGCCAGCAGTTCCCGATACAATGAGCAGTTCTTC.

The rearrangement joins TRBV9 to TRBJ2-1, with D possibly TRBD2 on 6 matching bases. Germline CDR1 is SGDLS and CDR2 is YYNGEE. V gave up 5 bases and J gave up 0 bases, with 15 bases separating them. The CDR3 is made up of 16 amino acids. In nucleotides, the CDR3 is TGTGCCAGCAGTGAAGTAGCGGCTAGCTCCTACAATGAGCAGTTCTTC. Residues: CASSEVAASSYNEQFF.